A single sample gave rise to the 6 T cell receptor beta chains below, sequenced in a study of identical twins. In TCRdb, the 5' RACE reads were re-called with MiXCR into one record per CDR3 protein. The sample comprises approximately 890,000 distinct CDR3 sequences, roughly 12% of which are singletons, and about 1.6% rests with the top ten. The sample was also reused in another study, on yellow fever vaccine responses in identical twins.

The specimen was PBMCs. All receptors come from a woman aged 18-29 years in good health.

This clonotype was counted only a few times. The CDR3 region is CAISGTGTVSGNTIYF. The DNA for the CDR3 is TGTGCCATCAGTGGGACCGGGACAGTCTCTGGAAACACCATATATTTT. The V gene is TRBV10-3, the J gene TRBJ1-3, with 7 bases lining up with TRBD1. Germline V gene sequence: CDR1 ENHRY, CDR2 SYGVKD. V was clipped by 4 bases and J by 0 bases; unmatched bases: 6. The CDR3 is 16 amino acids.

The chain is built from TRBV9 and TRBJ1-2; maybe TRBD1 (6 bases). CDR1 is SGDLS, CDR2 YYNGEE, per germline. This CDR3 region has 15 residues. Trimming removed 0 bases from V and 2 bases from J, with 11 bases in between. The CDR3 loop is CASSVGGGANYGYTF. Written as DNA, the CDR3 is TGTGCCAGCAGCGTAGGGGGGGGCGCAAACTATGGCTACACCTTC.

This clonotype was detected ten times or more. The rearrangement links TRBV4-2 to TRBJ2-7; TRBD2 agrees at 7 bases. V lost 0 bases to trimming and J lost 0 bases; unmatched junction nucleotides: 2. CDR3 size: 15 residues. CDR1 is LGHNA and CDR2 is YNFKEQ in the germline V gene. The CDR3 sequence: CASSQEGEGSYEQYF. The CDR3 DNA follows: TGTGCCAGCAGCCAAGAGGGGGAGGGCTCCTACGAGCAGTACTTC.

This clonotype has a count of ten or more. The chain employs TRBV28 and TRBJ1-1, with D unresolved. This CDR3 spans 11 amino acids. CDR1 is MDHEN, CDR2 SYDVKM, per germline. V lost 8 bases to trimming and J lost 6 bases, with 10 bases between them. CDR3 residues: CASSLRAEAFF. The CDR3 coding sequence is TGTGCCAGCTCTCTAAGGGCTGAAGCTTTCTTT.

V gene TRBV7-3 combines with J gene TRBJ2-3, with 11 nucleotides matching TRBD2. Germline CDR1 SGHTA, CDR2 FQGTGA. Trimming at V came to 5 bases and at J to 2 bases, leaving 9 bases not matched to a gene. The CDR3 is 17 residues long. The CDR3 spells CASSRRGTSGYTDTQYF. DNA of the CDR3: TGTGCCAGCAGCCGAAGAGGGACTAGCGGATACACAGATACGCAGTATTTT.

The sample holds a few counts of this clonotype. V is TRBV10-3 and J is TRBJ2-5, with 7 bases fitting TRBD1. Germline V gene lookup returns CDR1 ENHRY and CDR2 SYGVKD. CDR3 size: 14 residues. Trimming removed 7 bases from V and 5 bases from J; junction bases left unmatched: 10. The CDR3 DNA follows: TGTGCCATCATCAGATCAGACAGGGTGGAGACCCAGTACTTC. Translation gives CAIIRSDRVETQYF.